This T cell receptor (beta chain) was identified during a study of Ad26.COV2.S vaccination and SARS-CoV-2 variants. Study in general: The vaccine Ad26.COV2.S was put into the muscle once, or twice with 56 days between. Study-wide points: Substantial breadth was reported for post-vaccination spike-specific CD8+ and CD4+ T cells.

Comments on this clone: Its specificity is not known.

Treatment denoted: roughly 19 received Ad26.COV2.S at low or high dose, single or two shots; several received placebo; per-sample allocation not given. Specimen acquisition occurred on day 63 following the initial vaccine or placebo injection. Trimming left V 3 bases short and J 5 bases short, with 14 bases between. Germline V gives CDR1 KGHSH, CDR2 LQKENI. This CDR3 spans 16 amino acids. TCRdb's copy holds only in-frame clones and misses some; the assay was immunoSEQ multiplex PCR. The sample lists about 680,000 clones, about 90% occurring once. The receptor comes from a person between 18 and 60 years old who received the Ad26.COV2.S COVID-19 vaccine or a placebo. This chain connects TRBV18 to TRBJ1-6; D is undetermined. Sequencing used peripheral blood, obtained in a trial of Ad26.COV2.S vaccine versus placebo. CDR3 sequence (DNA): TGTGCCAGCTCACCTGTCTCCCCCGAAAATAATTCACCCCTCCACTTT. It codes for CASSPVSPENNSPLHF.